This TCR beta chain was identified in a study of T cells in Graves' hyperthyroidism and ophthalmopathy. About the study: The blood sample was taken at first diagnosis, before treatment began.

Patients were excluded for uncontrolled infection, other autoimmune disease, pregnancy or lactation. Clinical symptoms, serum thyroxine, TRAb, thyroid ultrasound and orbital computed tomography established diagnosis. TCR beta CDR3 regions were amplified from RNA transcripts. HTBI primers were employed in a first-round RT-PCR of the TCR CDR3. Each CDR3 protein gets one entry after TCRdb re-called the multiplex PCR reads with MiXCR. The table shows roughly 330,000 distinct CDR3 sequences, with 16% occurring only once. This clonotype was recorded a few times. The germline gives CDR1 DFQATT, CDR2 SNEGSKA (reference sequence). CDR3 length equals 24 residues. Germline trimming cut 0 bases from V and 0 bases from J; bases unmatched to any gene: 29.

The sequence was obtained from a man aged 25-45 years with Graves' hyperthyroidism. The rearrangement uses TRBV20-1 and TRBJ1-5, with 7 positions matching TRBD1. Source material: blood. CDR3: CSARDLTGNTPWDLRTYSNQPQHF. CDR3 sequence (DNA): TGCAGTGCTAGAGATCTGACAGGGAATACCCCCTGGGACCTCCGCACCTATAGCAATCAGCCCCAGCATTTT.